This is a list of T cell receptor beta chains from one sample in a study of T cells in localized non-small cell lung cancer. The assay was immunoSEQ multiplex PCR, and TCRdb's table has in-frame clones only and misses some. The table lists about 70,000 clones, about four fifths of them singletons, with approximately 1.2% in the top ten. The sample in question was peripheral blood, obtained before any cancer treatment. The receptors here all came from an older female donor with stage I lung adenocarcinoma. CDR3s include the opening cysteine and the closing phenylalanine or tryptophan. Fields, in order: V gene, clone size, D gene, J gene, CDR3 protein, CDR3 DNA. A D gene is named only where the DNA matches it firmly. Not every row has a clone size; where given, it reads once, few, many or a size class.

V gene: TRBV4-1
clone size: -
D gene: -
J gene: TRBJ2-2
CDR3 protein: CASSQVEGMGTGELFF
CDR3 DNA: TGCGCCAGCAGCCAAGTCGAGGGCATGGGCACCGGGGAGCTGTTTTTT

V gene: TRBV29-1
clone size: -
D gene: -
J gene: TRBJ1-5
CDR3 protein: CSVELQVGEPQHF
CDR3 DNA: TGCAGCGTTGAACTGCAAGTTGGTGAGCCCCAGCATTTT

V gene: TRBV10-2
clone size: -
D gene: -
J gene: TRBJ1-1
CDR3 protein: CASALAERNTEAFF
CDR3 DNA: TGCGCCAGTGCACTCGCCGAGCGGAACACTGAAGCTTTCTTT

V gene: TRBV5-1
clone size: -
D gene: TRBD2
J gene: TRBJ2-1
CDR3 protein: CASSLDGGRGGINEQFF
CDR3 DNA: TGCGCCAGCAGCTTGGATGGCGGGAGAGGAGGGATCAATGAGCAGTTCTTC

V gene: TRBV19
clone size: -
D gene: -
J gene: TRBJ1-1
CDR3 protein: CASRTLGEGDTEAFF
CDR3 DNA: TGTGCCAGTCGCACCTTGGGGGAGGGGGACACTGAAGCTTTCTTT

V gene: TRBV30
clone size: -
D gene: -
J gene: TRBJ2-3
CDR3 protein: CAWSDGADTQYF
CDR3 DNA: TGTGCCTGGAGTGACGGCGCAGATACGCAGTATTTT

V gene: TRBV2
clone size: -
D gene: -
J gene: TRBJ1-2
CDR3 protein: CASSEQGPYGYTF
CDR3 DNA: TGTGCCAGCAGTGAACAGGGTCCGTATGGCTACACCTTC

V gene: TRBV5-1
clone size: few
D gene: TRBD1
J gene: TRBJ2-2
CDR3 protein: CASSLDGTGAGELFF
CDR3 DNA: TGCGCCAGCAGCTTGGACGGGACAGGGGCCGGGGAGCTGTTTTTT

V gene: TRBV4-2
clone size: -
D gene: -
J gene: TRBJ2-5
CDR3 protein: CASSPTKIGAQTQYF
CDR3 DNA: TGTGCCAGCAGCCCGACGAAGATAGGGGCCCAGACCCAGTACTTC

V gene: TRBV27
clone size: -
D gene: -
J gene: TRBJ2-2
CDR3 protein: CASWSTDVNTGELFF
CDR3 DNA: TGTGCCAGCTGGTCGACTGACGTTAACACCGGGGAGCTGTTTTTT

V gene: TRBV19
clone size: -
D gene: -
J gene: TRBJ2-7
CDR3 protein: CASSIGSYEQYF
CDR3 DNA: TGTGCCAGTAGTATAGGGAGCTACGAGCAGTACTTC

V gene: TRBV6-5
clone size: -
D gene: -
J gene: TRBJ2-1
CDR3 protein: CASSYSPGRSEQFF
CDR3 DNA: TGTGCCAGCAGTTACTCTCCTGGAAGGAGTGAGCAGTTCTTC

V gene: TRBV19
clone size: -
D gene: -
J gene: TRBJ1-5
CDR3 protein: CASSKLFEGVSNQPQHF
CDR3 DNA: TGTGCCAGTAGTAAACTTTTCGAGGGGGTCAGCAATCAGCCCCAGCATTTT

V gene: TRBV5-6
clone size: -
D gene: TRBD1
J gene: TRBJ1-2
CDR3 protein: CASSFYRGQGYTF
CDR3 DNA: TGTGCCAGCAGCTTTTATAGGGGGCAGGGCTACACCTTC

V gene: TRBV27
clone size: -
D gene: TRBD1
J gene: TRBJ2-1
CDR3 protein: CASSFTGGQSEQFF
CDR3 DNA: TGTGCCAGCAGCTTTACAGGGGGTCAGTCTGAGCAGTTCTTC

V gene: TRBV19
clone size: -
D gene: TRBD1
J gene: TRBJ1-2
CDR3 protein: CASRPGTAAGYTF
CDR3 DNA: TGTGCCAGTAGGCCAGGGACAGCGGCGGGCTACACCTTC

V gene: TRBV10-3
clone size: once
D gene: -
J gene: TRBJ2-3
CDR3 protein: CAINPGLASTDTQYF
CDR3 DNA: TGTGCCATCAATCCAGGACTGGCAAGCACAGATACGCAGTATTTT

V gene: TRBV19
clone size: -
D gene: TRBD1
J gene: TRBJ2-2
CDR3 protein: CASRGTGNTGELFF
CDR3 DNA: TGTGCCAGTAGGGGGACAGGGAACACCGGGGAGCTGTTTTTT

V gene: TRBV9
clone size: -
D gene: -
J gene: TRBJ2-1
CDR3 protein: CASSVGQNSYNEQFF
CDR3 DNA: TGTGCCAGCAGCGTAGGACAGAACTCCTACAATGAGCAGTTCTTC